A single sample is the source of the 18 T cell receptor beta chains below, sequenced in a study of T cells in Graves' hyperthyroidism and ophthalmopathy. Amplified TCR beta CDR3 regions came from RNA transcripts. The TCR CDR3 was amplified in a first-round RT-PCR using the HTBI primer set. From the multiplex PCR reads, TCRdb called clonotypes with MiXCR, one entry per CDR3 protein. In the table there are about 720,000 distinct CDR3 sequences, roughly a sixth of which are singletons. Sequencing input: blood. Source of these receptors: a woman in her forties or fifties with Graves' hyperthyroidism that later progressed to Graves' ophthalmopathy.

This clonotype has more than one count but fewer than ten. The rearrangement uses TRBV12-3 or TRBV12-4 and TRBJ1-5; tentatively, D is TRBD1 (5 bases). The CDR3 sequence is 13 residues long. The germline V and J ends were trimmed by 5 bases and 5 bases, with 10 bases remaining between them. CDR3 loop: CASSKGPYQPQHF. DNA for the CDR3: TGTGCCAGCAGTAAGGGACCTTATCAGCCCCAGCATTTT.

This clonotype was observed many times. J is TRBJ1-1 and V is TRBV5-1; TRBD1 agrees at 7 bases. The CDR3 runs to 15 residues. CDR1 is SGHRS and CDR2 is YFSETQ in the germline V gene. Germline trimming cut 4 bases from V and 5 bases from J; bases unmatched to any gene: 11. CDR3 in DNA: TGCGCCAGCAGCCCAGAAGGACAGGTGATGACTGAAGCTTTCTTT. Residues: CASSPEGQVMTEAFF.

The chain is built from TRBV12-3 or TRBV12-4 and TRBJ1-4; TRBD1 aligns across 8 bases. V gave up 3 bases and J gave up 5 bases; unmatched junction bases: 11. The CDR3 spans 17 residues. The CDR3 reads CASSFRYMTGDNEKLFF. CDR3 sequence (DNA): TGTGCCAGCAGTTTCCGTTATATGACAGGGGACAATGAAAAACTGTTTTTT.

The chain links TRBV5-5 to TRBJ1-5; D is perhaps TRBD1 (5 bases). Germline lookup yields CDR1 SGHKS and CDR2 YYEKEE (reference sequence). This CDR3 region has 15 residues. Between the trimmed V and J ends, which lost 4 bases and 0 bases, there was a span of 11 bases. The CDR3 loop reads CASSGTDYSNQPQHF. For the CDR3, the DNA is TGTGCCAGCAGCGGGACTGACTATAGCAATCAGCCCCAGCATTTT.

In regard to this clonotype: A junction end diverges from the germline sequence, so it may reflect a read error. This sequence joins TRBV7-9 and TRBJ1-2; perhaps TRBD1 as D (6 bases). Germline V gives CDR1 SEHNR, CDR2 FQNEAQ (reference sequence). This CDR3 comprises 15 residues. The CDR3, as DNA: TGTGCCAGCAACTTAGCATCAGGGGTTAACTATGGCTACACCTTC. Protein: CASNLASGVNYGYTF.

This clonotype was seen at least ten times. The CDR3: CASSHGQGGNYEQYF. CDR3 coding DNA: TGTGCCAGCTCACATGGACAGGGGGGAAACTACGAGCAGTACTTC. This rearrangement joins TRBV18 to TRBJ2-7, with 10 bases aligning to TRBD1. The ends lost 4 bases at V and 3 bases at J; junction bases unmatched: 6. Per the germline V gene, CDR1 is KGHSH and CDR2 is LQKENI. The CDR3 runs 15 residues.

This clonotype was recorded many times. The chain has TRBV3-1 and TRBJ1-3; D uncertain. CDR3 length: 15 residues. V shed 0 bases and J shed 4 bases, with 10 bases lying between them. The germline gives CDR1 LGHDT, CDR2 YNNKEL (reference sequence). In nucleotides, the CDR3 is TGTGCCAGCAGCCAAGAGTCTCTCGCGGGAAACACCATATATTTT. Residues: CASSQESLAGNTIYF.

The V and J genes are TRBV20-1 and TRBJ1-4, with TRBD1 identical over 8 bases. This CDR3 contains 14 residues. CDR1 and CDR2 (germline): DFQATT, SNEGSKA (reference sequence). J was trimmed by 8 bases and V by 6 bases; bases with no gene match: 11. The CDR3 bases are TGCAGTGCCAGTGACAGGGGAAAGAGAGAAAAACTGTTTTTT. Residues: CSASDRGKREKLFF.

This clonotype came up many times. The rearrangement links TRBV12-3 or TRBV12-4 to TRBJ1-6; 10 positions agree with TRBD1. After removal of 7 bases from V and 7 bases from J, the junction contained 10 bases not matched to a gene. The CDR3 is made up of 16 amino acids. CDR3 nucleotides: TGTGCCAGCACCGACAGGGGGCTTTCTTTCAATTCACCCCTCCACTTT. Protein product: CASTDRGLSFNSPLHF.

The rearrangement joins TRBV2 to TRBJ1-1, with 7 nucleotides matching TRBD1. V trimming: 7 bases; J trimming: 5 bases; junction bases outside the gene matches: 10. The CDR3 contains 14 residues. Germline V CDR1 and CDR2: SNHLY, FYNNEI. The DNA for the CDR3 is TGTGCCAGCAACCCGGGACAGCGGGGTACTGAAGCTTTCTTT. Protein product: CASNPGQRGTEAFF.

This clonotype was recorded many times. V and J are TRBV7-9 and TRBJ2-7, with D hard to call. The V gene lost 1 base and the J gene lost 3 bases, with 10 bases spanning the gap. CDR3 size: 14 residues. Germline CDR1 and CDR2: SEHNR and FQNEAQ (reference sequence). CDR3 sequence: CASSLVRTFYEQYF. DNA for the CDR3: TGTGCCAGCAGCTTAGTCCGGACCTTCTACGAGCAGTACTTC.

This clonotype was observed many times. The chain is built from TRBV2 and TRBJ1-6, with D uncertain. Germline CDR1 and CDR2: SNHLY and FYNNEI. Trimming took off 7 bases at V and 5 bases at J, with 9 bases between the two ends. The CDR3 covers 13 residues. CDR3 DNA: TGTGCCAGCACTAGGGAGGATAATTCACCCCTCCACTTT. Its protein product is CASTREDNSPLHF.

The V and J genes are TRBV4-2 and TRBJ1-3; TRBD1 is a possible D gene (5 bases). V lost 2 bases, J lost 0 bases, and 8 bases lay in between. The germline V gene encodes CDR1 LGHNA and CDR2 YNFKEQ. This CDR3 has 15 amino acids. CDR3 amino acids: CASSQIDSSGNTIYF. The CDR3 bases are TGTGCCAGCAGCCAAATAGACAGCTCTGGAAACACCATATATTTT.

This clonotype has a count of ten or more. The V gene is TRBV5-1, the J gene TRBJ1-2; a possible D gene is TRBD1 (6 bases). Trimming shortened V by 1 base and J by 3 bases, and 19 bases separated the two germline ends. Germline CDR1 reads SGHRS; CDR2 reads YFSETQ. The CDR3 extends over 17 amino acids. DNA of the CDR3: TGCGCCAGCAGCTTGAGTGAATCAGGGGAACTCGACTATGGCTACACCTTC. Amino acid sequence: CASSLSESGELDYGYTF.

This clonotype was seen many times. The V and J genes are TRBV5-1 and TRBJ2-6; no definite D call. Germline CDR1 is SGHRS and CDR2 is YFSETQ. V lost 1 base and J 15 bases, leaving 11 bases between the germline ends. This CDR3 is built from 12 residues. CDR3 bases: TGCGCCAGCAGCTTGACGGCAAACAACCTGACTTTC. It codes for CASSLTANNLTF.

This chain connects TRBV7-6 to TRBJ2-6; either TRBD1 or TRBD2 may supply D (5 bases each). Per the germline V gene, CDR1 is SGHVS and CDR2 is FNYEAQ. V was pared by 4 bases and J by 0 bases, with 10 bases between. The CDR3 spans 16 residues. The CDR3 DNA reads TGTGCCAGCAGCTCGTCAGGGAGCTCTGGGGCCAACGTCCTGACTTTC. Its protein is CASSSSGSSGANVLTF.

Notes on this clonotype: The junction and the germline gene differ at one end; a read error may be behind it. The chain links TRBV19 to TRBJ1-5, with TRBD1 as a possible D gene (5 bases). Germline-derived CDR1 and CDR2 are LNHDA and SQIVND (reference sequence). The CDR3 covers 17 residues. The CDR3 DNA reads TGTGCCAGTAGTATATCCAGGGAATTTGTTGGCAATCAGCCCCAGCAGTTT. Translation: CASSISREFVGNQPQQF.

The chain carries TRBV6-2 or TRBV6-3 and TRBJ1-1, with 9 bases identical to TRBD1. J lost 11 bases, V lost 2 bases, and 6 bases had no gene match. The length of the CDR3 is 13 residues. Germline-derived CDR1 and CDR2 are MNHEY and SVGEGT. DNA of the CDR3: TGTGCCAGCAGTTACACAGGGGGCTTCCCCGCTTTCTTT. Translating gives CASSYTGGFPAFF.